This T cell receptor (beta chain) appears in the sequencing data of a study of blood T cell repertoires in COVID-19. V trimming: 6 bases; J trimming: 10 bases; junction bases outside the gene matches: 13. Germline CDR1 SGHTA, CDR2 FQGNSA. CDR3 length: 14 residues. The repertoire was sequenced with immunoSEQ multiplex PCR; TCRdb's copy has only in-frame clones and lacks some. Among almost 500,000 clones listed, about 85% were seen once. This sequence was found in an older woman who had recovered from COVID-19. Sequencing was done on a sample of PBMCs or T cells enriched from blood (not recorded which). V gene TRBV7-2 combines with J gene TRBJ2-3; 7 bases align to TRBD2. This chain's CDR3 is CASSLAGSGAAQYF. The DNA for the CDR3 is TGTGCCAGCAGTCTCGCCGGGAGCGGGGCGGCGCAGTATTTT.